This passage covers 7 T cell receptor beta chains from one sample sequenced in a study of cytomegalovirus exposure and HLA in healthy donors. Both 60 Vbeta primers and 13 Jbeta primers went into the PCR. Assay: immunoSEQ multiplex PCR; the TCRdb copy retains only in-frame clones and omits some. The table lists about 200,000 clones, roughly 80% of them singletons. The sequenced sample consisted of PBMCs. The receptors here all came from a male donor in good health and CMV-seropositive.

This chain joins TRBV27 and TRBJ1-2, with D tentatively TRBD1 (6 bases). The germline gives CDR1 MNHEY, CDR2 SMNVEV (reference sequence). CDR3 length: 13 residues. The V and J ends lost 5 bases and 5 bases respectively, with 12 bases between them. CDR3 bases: TGTGCCAGCAGTCCCAGGGGAGTTTATGGCTACACCTTC. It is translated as CASSPRGVYGYTF.

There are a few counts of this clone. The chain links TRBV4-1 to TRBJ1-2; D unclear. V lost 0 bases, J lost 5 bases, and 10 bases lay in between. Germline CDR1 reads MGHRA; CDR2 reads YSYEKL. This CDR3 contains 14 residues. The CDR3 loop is CASSQDEVRYGYTF. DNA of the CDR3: TGCGCCAGCAGCCAAGACGAGGTTCGATATGGCTACACCTTC.

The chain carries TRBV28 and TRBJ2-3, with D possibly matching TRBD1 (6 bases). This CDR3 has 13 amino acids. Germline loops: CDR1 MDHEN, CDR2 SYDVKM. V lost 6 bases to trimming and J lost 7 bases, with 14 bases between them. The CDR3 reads CASSSITGNTQYF. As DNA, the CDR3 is TGTGCCAGCAGCTCCATTACAGGGAATACGCAGTATTTT.

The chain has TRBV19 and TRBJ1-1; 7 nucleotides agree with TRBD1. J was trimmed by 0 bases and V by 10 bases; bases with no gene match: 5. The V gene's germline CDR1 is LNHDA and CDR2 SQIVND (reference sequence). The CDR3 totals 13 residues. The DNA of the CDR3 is TGTGCCACTACGACAGGGATGAACACTGAAGCTTTCTTT. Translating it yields CATTTGMNTEAFF.

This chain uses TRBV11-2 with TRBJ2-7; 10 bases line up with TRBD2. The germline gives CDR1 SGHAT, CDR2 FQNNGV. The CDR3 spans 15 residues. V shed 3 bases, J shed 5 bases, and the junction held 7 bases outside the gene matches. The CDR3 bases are TGTGCCAGCAGCTTCCCGGGACTAGCGAATAACGAGCAGTACTTC. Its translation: CASSFPGLANNEQYF.

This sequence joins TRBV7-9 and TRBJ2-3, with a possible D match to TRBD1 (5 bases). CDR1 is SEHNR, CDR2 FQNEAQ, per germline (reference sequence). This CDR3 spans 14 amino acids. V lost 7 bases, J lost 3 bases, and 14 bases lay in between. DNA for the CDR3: TGTGCCAGCATGATTCCGGCAGGGACAGATACGCAGTATTTT. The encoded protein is CASMIPAGTDTQYF. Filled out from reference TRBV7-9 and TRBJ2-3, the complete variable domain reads DTGVSQNPRHKITKRGQNVTFRCDPISEHNRLYWYRQTLGQGPEFLTYFQNEAQLEKSRLLSDRFSAERPKGSFSTLEIQRTEQGDSAMYLCASMIPAGTDTQYFGPGTRLTVL.

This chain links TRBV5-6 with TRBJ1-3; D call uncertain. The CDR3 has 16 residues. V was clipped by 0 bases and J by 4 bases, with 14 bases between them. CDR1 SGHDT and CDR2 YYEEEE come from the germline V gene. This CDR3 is CASSLVYTFAGNTIYF. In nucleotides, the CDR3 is TGTGCCAGCAGCTTGGTCTATACGTTTGCGGGAAACACCATATATTTT.